Below are 8 T cell receptor beta chains sequenced from a single sample in a study of blood T cell repertoires in COVID-19. The data were produced by immunoSEQ multiplex PCR, yet TCRdb's version contains in-frame clones alone and is incomplete. The sample shows some 180,000 clones, 80% of them seen only once. Source material: peripheral blood. The source of these receptors is a man between 60 and 75 years old with acute or convalescent COVID-19.

The CDR3 coding sequence is TGTGCCAGCAGCTTACTCGCGGGAGGGCGGGATGAGCAGTTCTTC. Translation: CASSLLAGGRDEQFF. The chain combines TRBV7-3 with TRBJ2-1, with 9 bases lining up with TRBD2. CDR1 is SGHTA, CDR2 FQGTGA, per germline. The trim removed 2 bases at V and 8 bases at J, leaving 7 bases unmatched. CDR3 length: 15 residues. The whole variable domain, remainder taken from reference TRBV7-3 and TRBJ2-1, is GAGVSQTPSNKVTEKGKYVELRCDPISGHTALYWYRQSLGQGPEFLIYFQGTGAADDSGLPNDRFFAVRPEGSVSTLKIQRTERGDSAVYLCASSLLAGGRDEQFFGPGTRLTVL.

V gene TRBV6-6 combines with J gene TRBJ1-5; D might be TRBD1 (5 bases). Germline V gene data show CDR1 as MNHNY and CDR2 as SVGAGI (reference sequence). Trimming removed 6 bases from V and 3 bases from J, with 12 bases in between. This CDR3 has 14 amino acids. The CDR3 sequence is CASSRQFINQPQHF. CDR3 in DNA: TGTGCCAGCAGCAGACAGTTTATCAATCAGCCCCAGCATTTT.

This clone has more than one count but fewer than ten. The rearrangement uses TRBV5-6 and TRBJ1-1; a weak D match, TRBD1 (5 bases). The germline CDR1 and CDR2 sequences are SGHDT and YYEEEE. Trimming removed 2 bases from V and 5 bases from J, with 16 bases in between. This CDR3 has 15 amino acids. The CDR3, as DNA: TGTGCCAGCAGCTTCGTCTTTCAGGGCCGGACTGAAGCTTTCTTT. Protein sequence: CASSFVFQGRTEAFF. The whole variable domain, remainder taken from reference TRBV5-6 and TRBJ1-1, is DAGVTQSPTHLIKTRGQQVTLRCSPKSGHDTVSWYQQALGQGPQFIFQYYEEEERQRGNFPDRFSGHQFPNYSSELNVNALLLGDSALYLCASSFVFQGRTEAFFGQGTRLTVV.

This chain joins TRBV6-5 and TRBJ1-1; a weak D match, TRBD1 (5 bases). The V gene's germline CDR1 is MNHEY and CDR2 SVGAGI. Trimming took off 2 bases at V and 4 bases at J, with 8 bases between the two ends. There are 13 residues in the CDR3. CDR3 in DNA: TGTGCCAGCAGTTACGGCGGGACCACTGAAGCTTTCTTT. This codes for CASSYGGTTEAFF.

The genes are TRBV23-1 and TRBJ2-3; tentatively, D is TRBD2 (6 bases). TRBV23-1 is recorded as an ORF, its role being uncertain. The ends were cut back, 9 bases at V and 4 bases at J, with 17 bases in the middle. The CDR3 has 14 amino acids. CDR3 DNA sequence: TGCGCCAGTAAGCGGGTCCGAAGGGCAGATACGCAGTATTTT. This codes for CASKRVRRADTQYF.

The CDR3 DNA is TGTGCCAGCAGCCGGACTAGCGATGAGACCCAGTACTTC. The encoded protein is CASSRTSDETQYF. The chain is built from TRBV7-2 and TRBJ2-5; 9 nucleotides line up with TRBD2. V was pared by 5 bases and J by 5 bases, with 3 bases of the junction left unmatched. The CDR3 extends over 13 amino acids. Germline V gene sequence: CDR1 SGHTA, CDR2 FQGNSA. The full variable domain, its missing parts supplied by reference TRBV7-2 and TRBJ2-5, is GAGVSQSPSNKVTEKGKDVELRCDPISGHTALYWYRQSLGQGLEFLIYFQGNSAPDKSGLPSDRFSAERTGGSVSTLTIQRTQQEDSAVYLCASSRTSDETQYFGPGTRLLVL.

The chain employs TRBV6-2 or TRBV6-3 and TRBJ1-1, with D possibly TRBD1 on 6 matching bases. This CDR3 comprises 14 residues. The V and J ends lost 6 bases and 1 base respectively, with 12 bases between them. Germline V gene data show CDR1 as MNHEY and CDR2 as SVGEGT. CDR3 sequence: CASSQGQTNTEAFF. CDR3 in DNA: TGTGCCAGCAGCCAGGGGCAGACGAACACTGAAGCTTTCTTT.

The chain employs TRBV5-1 and TRBJ1-4; the match to TRBD1 covers 7 bases. Trimming cost V 3 bases and J 8 bases; bases outside gene matches: 7. Germline CDR1 reads SGHRS; CDR2 reads YFSETQ. This CDR3 comprises 14 residues. CDR3 residues: CASSWGNRGEKLFF. The DNA for the CDR3 is TGCGCCAGCAGCTGGGGAAACAGGGGCGAAAAACTGTTTTTT.